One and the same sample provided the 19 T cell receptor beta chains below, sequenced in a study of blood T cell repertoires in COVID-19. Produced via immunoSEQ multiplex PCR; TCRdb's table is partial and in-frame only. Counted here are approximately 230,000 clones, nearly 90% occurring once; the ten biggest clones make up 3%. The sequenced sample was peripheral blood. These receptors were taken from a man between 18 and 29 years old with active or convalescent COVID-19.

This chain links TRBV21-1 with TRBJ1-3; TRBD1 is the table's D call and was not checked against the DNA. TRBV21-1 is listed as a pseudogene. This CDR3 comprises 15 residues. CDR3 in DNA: TGTGCCAGTCTTAAGAGGGGGAGAGCTGGAAACACCATATATTTT. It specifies CASLKRGRAGNTIYF.

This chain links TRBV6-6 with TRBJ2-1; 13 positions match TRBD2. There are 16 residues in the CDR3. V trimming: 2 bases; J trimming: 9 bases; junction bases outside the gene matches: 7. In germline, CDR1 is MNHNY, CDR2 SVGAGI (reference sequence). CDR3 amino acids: CASSYQGLAGRGEQFF. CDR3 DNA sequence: TGTGCCAGCAGTTACCAGGGACTAGCGGGAAGGGGTGAGCAGTTCTTC.

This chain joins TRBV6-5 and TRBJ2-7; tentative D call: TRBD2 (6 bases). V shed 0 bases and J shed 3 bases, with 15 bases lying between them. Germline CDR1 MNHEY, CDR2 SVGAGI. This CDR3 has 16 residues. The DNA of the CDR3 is TGTGCCAGCAGTTACTCGATACTAGCTAAAAACTACGAGCAGTACTTC. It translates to CASSYSILAKNYEQYF.

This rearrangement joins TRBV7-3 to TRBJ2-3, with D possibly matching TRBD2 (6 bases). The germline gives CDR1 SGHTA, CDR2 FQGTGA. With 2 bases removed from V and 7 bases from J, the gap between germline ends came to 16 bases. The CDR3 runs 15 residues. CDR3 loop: CASSLGGLTQNTQYF. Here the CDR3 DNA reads TGTGCCAGCAGCTTAGGGGGACTGACACAGAATACGCAGTATTTT.

The CDR3 loop is CASRVSSGNTIYF. The CDR3 DNA reads as TGTGCCAGCAGAGTTAGCTCTGGAAACACCATATATTTT. The chain has TRBV7-9 and TRBJ1-3; D is uncertain. V lost 6 bases and J lost 0, with 6 bases in between. This CDR3 comprises 13 residues. CDR1 is SEHNR, CDR2 FQNEAQ, per germline (reference sequence).

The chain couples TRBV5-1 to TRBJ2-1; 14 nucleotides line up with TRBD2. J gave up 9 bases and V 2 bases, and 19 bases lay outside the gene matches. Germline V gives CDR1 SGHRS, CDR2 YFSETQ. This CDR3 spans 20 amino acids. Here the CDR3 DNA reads TGCGCCAGCAGCTTTCCCCTGGGACAGGGGACTAGCGGGAGAAAAGGTGAGCAGTTCTTC. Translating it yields CASSFPLGQGTSGRKGEQFF.

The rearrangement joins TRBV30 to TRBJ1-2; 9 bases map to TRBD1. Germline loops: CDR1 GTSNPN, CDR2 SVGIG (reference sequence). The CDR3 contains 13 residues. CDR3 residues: CARDRESSYGYTF. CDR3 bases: TGTGCGAGGGACAGGGAATCCTCCTATGGCTACACCTTC.

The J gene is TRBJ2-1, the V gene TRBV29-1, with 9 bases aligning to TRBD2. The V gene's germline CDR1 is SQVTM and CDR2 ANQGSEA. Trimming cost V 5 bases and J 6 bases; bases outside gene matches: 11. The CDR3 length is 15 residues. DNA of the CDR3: TGCAGCGTTACCCATAGGGCGGGAGGGTCCAATGAGCAGTTCTTC. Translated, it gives CSVTHRAGGSNEQFF.

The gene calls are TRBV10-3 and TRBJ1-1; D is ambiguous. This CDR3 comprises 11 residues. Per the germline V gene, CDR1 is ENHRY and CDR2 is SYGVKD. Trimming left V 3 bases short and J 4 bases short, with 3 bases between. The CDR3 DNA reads TGTGCCATCAGTGATCTCACTGAAGCTTTCTTT. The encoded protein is CAISDLTEAFF.

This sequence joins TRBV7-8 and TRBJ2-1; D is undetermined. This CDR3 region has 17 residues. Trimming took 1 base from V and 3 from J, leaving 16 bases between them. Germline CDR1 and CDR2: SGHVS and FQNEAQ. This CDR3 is CASSLGVGQVSYNEQFF. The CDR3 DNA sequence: TGTGCCAGCAGCTTAGGAGTTGGGCAGGTGAGCTACAATGAGCAGTTCTTC.

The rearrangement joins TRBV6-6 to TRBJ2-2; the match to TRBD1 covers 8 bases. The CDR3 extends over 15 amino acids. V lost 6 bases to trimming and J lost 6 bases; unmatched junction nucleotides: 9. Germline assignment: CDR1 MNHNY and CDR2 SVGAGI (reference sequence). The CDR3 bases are TGTGCCAGCAGCCCTCGGACAGGGCCCCCCGGGGAGCTGTTTTTT. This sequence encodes CASSPRTGPPGELFF.

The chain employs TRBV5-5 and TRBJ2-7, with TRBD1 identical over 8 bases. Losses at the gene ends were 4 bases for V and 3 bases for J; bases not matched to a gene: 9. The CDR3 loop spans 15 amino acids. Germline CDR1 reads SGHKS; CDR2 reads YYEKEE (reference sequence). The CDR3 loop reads CASSTTGQEIYEQYF. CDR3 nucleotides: TGTGCCAGCAGCACGACGGGACAGGAGATCTACGAGCAGTACTTC.

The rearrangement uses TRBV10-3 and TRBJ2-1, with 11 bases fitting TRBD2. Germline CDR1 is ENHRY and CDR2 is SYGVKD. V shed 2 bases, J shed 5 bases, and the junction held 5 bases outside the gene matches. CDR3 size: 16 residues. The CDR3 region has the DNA TGTGCCATCAGTGAGCCGACTAGCGGGATCAACAATGAGCAGTTCTTC. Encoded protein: CAISEPTSGINNEQFF.

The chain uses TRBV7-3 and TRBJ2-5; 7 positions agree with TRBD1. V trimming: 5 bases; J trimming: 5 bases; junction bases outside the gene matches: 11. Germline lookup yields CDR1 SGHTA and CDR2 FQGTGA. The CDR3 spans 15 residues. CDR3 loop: CASSQTGSFGETQYF. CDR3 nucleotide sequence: TGTGCCAGCAGCCAGACAGGGTCCTTCGGGGAGACCCAGTACTTC.

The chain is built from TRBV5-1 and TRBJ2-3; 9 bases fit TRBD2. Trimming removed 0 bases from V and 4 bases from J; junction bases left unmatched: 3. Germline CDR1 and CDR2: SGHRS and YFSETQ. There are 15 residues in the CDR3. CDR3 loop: CASSLASGVSDTQYF. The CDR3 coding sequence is TGCGCCAGCAGCTTGGCTAGCGGGGTGTCAGATACGCAGTATTTT.

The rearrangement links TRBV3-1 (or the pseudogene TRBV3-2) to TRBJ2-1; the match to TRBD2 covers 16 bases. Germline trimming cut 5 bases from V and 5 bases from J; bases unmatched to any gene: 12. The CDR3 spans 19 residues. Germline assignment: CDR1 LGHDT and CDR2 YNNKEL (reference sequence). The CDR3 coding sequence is TGTGCCAGCAGCGCCAGCCTGGGACTAGCGGGAGGGAACGACAATGAGCAGTTCTTC. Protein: CASSASLGLAGGNDNEQFF.

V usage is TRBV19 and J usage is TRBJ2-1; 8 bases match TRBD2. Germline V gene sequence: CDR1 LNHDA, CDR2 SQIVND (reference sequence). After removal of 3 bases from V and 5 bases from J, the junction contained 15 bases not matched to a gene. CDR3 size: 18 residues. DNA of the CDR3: TGTGCCAGTAGTATCGTAGGCGCGGGTGCGGGGGGCAACAATGAGCAGTTCTTC. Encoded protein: CASSIVGAGAGGNNEQFF.

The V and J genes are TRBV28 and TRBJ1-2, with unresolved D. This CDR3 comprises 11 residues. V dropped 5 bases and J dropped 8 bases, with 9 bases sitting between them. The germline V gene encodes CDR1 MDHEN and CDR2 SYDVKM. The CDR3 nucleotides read TGTGCCAGCAGTCGAGATCGGGGCTACACCTTC. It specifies CASSRDRGYTF.

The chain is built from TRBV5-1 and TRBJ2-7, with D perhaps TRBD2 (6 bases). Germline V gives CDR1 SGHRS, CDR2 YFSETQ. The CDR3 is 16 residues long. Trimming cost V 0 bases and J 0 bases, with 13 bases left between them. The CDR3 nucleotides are TGCGCCAGCAGCTTGGCAGGCGGGGCCAGCTCCTACGAGCAGTACTTC. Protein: CASSLAGGASSYEQYF.